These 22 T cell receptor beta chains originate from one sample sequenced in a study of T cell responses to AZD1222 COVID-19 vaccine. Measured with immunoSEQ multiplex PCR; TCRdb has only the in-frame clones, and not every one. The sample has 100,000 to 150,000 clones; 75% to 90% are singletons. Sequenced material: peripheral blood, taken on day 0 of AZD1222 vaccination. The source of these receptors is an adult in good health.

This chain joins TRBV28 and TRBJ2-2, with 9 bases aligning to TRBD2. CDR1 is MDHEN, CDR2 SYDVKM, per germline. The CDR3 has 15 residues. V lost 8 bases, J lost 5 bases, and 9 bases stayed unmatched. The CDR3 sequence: CASSWRLAGTGELFF. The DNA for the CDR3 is TGTGCCAGCTCATGGCGTCTAGCGGGGACCGGGGAGCTGTTTTTT.

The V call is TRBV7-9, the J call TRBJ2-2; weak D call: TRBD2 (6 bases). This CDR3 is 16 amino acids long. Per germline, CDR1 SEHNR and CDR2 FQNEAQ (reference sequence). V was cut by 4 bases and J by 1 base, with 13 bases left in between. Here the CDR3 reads CASSWGGVRNTGELFF. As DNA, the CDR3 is TGTGCCAGCAGCTGGGGCGGGGTCCGGAACACCGGGGAGCTGTTTTTT.

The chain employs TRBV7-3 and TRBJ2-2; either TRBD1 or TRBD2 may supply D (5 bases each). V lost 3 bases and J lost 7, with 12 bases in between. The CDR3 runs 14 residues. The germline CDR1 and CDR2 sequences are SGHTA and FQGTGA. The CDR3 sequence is CASSFARAGGELFF. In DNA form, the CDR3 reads TGTGCCAGCAGCTTTGCCAGGGCGGGCGGGGAGCTGTTTTTT.

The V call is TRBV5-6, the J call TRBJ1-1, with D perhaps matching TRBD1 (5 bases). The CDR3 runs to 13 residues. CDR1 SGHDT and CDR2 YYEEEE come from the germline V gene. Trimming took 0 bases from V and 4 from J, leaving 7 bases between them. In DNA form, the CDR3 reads TGTGCCAGCAGCTTGGCAGGGTTCACTGAAGCTTTCTTT. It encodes CASSLAGFTEAFF.

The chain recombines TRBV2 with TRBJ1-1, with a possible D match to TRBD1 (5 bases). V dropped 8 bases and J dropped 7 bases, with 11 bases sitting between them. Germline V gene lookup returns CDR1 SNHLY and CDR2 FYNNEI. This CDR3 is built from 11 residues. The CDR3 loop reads CASRDFFEAFF. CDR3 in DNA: TGTGCCAGCCGGGACTTTTTTGAAGCTTTCTTT.

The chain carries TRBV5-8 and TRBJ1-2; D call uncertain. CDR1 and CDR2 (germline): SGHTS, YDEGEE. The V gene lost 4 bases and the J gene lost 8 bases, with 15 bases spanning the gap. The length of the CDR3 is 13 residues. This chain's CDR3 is CASSPYRGVGYTF. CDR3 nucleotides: TGTGCCAGCAGCCCCTACCGGGGTGTGGGCTACACCTTC.

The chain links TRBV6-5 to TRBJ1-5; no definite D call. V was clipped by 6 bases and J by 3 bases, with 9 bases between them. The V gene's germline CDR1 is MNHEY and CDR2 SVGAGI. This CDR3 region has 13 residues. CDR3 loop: CASSPINNQPQHF. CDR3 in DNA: TGTGCCAGCAGCCCCATTAACAATCAGCCCCAGCATTTT.

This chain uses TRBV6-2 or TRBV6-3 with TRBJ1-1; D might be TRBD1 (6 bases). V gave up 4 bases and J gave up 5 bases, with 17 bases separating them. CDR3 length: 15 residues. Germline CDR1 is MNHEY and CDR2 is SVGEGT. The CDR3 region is CASSWGAQGLTEAFF. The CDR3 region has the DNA TGTGCCAGCAGTTGGGGGGCCCAGGGGCTAACTGAAGCTTTCTTT.

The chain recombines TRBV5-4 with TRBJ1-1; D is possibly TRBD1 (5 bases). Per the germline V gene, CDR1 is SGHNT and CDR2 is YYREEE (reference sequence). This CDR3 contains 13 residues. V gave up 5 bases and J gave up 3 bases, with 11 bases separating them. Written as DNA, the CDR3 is TGTGCCAGCAGTAGGCCGGGGGACACTGAAGCTTTCTTT. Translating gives CASSRPGDTEAFF.

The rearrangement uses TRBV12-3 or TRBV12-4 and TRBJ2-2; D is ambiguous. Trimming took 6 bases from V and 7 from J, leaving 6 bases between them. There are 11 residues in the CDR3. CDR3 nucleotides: TGTGCCAGCAGGGAAGGCGGGGAGCTGTTTTTT. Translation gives CASREGGELFF.

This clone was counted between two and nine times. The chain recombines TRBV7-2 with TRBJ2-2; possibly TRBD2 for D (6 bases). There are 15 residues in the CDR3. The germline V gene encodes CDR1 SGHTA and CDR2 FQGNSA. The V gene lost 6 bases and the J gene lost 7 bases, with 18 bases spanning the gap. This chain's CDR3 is CASSQMGGKSGELFF. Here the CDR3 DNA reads TGTGCCAGCAGTCAAATGGGGGGAAAAAGCGGGGAGCTGTTTTTT.

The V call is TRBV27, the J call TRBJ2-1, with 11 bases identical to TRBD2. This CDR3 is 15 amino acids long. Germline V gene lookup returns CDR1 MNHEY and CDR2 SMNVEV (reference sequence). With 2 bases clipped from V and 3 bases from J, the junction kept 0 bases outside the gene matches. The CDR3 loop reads CASSLLAGGYNEQFF. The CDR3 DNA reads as TGTGCCAGCAGTTTACTAGCGGGGGGCTACAATGAGCAGTTCTTC.

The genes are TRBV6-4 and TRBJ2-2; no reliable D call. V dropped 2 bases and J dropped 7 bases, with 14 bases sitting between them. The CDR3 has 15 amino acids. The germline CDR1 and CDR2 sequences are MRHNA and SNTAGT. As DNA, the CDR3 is TGTGCCAGCAGTGACACGGCCTCGGGTGGCGGGGAGCTGTTTTTT. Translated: CASSDTASGGGELFF.

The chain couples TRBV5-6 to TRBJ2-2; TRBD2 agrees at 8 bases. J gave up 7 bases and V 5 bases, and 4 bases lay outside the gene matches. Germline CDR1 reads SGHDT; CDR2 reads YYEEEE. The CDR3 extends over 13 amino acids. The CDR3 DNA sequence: TGTGCCAGCAGGGACAGCGGGGGCGGGGAGCTGTTTTTT. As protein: CASRDSGGGELFF.

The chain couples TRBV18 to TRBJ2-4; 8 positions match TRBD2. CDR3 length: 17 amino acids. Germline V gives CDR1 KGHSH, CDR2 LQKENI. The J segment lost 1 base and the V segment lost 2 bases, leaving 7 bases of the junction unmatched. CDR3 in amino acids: CASSPTGGPGAKNIQYF. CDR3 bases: TGTGCCAGCTCACCAACGGGGGGGCCGGGGGCCAAAAACATTCAGTACTTC.

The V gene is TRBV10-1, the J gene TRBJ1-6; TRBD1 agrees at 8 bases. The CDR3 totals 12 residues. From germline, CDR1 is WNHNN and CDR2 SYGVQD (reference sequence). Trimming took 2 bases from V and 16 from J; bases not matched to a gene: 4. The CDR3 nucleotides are TGCGCCAGCAGTGAGCCCGGACAGGGTCTCCACTTT. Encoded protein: CASSEPGQGLHF.

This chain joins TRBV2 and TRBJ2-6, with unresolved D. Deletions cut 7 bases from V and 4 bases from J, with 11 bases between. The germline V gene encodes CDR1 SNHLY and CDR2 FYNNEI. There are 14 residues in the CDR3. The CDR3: CASNQVMGANVLTF. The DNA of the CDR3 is TGTGCCAGCAATCAGGTTATGGGGGCCAACGTCCTGACTTTC. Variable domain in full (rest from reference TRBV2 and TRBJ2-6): EPEVTQTPSHQVTQMGQEVILRCVPISNHLYFYWYRQILGQKVEFLVSFYNNEISEKSEIFDDQFSVERPDGSNFTLKIRSTKLEDSAMYFCASNQVMGANVLTFGAGSRLTVL.

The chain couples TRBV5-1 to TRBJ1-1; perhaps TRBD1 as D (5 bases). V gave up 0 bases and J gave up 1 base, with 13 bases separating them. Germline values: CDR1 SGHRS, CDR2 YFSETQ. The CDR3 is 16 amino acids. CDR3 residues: CASSLGPTETNTEAFF. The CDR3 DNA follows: TGCGCCAGCAGCTTGGGCCCGACAGAAACGAACACTGAAGCTTTCTTT.

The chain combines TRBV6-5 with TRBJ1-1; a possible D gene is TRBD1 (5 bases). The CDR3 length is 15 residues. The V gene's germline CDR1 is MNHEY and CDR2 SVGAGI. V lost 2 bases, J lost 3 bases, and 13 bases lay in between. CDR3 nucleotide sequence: TGTGCCAGCAGTTACGTCCCGACAGAGCACACTGAAGCTTTCTTT. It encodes CASSYVPTEHTEAFF.

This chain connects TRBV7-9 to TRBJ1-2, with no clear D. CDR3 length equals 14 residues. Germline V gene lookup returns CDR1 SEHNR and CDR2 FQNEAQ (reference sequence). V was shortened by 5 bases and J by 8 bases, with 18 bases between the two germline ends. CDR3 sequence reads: CASSPISPSWGYTF. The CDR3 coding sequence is TGTGCCAGCAGCCCCATTAGCCCAAGTTGGGGCTACACCTTC.

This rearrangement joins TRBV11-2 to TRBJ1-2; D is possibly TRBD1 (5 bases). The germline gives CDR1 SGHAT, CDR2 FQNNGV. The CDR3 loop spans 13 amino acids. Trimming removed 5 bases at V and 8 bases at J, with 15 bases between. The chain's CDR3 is CASSPRGREGYTF. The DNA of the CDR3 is TGTGCCAGCAGCCCACGGGGGAGGGAAGGCTACACCTTC.

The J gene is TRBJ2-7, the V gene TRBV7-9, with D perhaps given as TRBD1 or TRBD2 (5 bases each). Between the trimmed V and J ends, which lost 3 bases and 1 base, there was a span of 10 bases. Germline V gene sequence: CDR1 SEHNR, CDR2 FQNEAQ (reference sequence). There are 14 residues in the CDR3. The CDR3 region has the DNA TGTGCCAGCAGCTTTAGGGACGAGTCCTACGAGCAGTACTTC. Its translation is CASSFRDESYEQYF.